This T cell receptor (beta chain) was captured in a study of shared clonotypes between healthy human individuals. Repertoires were generated with immunoSEQ multiplex PCR, while TCRdb's copy carries only in-frame clones and drops some. This table holds 1,500,000 or so clones, 96% found once. This CDR3 comprises 14 residues. From germline, CDR1 is ENHRY and CDR2 SYGVKD. V was trimmed by 8 bases and J by 3 bases, leaving 16 bases between them. Whole-study results and caveats: Rarefaction curves obtained for sorted subsets showed sequencing incomplete despite large depth. Among several donors, roughly 5% of naive CD4 clonotypes were found in common.

All the donors were Caucasian adults who lived in Nashville, Tennessee. A note on this clone: No antigen is known for it.

This receptor was taken from a man in his thirties or forties in good health. Input material: naive CD4+ T cells sorted from blood. Sample subset: CD45RA+ positively selected. The V call is TRBV10-3, the J call TRBJ1-1; TRBD1 might be the D (6 bases). In DNA form, the CDR3 reads TGTGCCATCCGGGGCAGGGGCAGGGACACTGAAGCTTTCTTT. Its protein product is CAIRGRGRDTEAFF.